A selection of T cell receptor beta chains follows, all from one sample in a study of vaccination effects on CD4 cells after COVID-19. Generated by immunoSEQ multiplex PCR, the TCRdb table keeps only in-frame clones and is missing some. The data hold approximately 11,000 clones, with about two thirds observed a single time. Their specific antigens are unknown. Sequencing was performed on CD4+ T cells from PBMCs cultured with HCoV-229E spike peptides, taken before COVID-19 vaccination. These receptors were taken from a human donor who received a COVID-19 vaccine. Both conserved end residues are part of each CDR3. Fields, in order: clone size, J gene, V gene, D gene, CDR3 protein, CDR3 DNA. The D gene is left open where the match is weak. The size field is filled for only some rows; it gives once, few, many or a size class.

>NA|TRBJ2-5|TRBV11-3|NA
CASSLSSQETQYF
TGTGCCAGCAGCTTAAGTAGCCAAGAGACCCAGTACTTC
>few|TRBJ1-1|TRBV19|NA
CASSIGRSTEAFF
TGTGCCAGTAGTATCGGCAGAAGCACTGAAGCTTTCTTT
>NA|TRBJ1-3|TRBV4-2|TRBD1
CASSQAWATGNSGNTIYF
TGTGCCAGCAGCCAAGCATGGGCGACAGGGAACTCTGGAAACACCATATATTTT
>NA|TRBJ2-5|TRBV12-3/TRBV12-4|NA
CASSLGIQETQYF
TGTGCCAGCAGTTTAGGTATTCAAGAGACCCAGTACTTC
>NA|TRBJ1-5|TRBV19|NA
CASRLMAYSNQPQHF
TGTGCCAGTAGGCTTATGGCGTATAGCAATCAGCCCCAGCATTTT
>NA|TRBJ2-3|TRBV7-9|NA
CASSTRAVDTQYF
TGTGCCAGCAGCACGAGGGCCGTAGATACGCAGTATTTT
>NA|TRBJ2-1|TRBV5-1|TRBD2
CASTTTSGNYNEQFF
TGCGCCAGCACCACGACTAGCGGGAACTACAATGAGCAGTTCTTC
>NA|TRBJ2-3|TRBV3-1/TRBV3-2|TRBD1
CASSRGQDPDTQYF
TGTGCCAGCAGTCGCGGACAGGACCCAGATACGCAGTATTTT
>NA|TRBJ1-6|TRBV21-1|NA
CASSQPRGPSQNSPLHF
TGTGCCAGCAGCCAACCCAGGGGGCCGAGTCAAAATTCACCCCTCCACTTT
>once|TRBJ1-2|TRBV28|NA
CASGYGYTF
TGTGCCAGCGGCTATGGCTACACCTTC
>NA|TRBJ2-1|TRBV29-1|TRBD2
CSVVTGGSGRAGEQFF
TGCAGCGTCGTCACGGGGGGCAGCGGGAGGGCGGGTGAGCAGTTCTTC
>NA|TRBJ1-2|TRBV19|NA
CASSMWATTGYGYTF
TGTGCCAGTAGTATGTGGGCTACCACTGGCTATGGCTACACCTTC
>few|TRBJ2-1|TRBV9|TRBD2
CASSVGGLGGDEQFF
TGTGCCAGCAGCGTAGGGGGACTAGGAGGCGATGAGCAGTTCTTC
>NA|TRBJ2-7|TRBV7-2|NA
CASSLSSGGGFYEQYF
TGTGCCAGCAGCTTAAGTTCAGGCGGCGGGTTCTACGAGCAGTACTTC
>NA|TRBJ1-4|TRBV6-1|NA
CASSEDFGGAEKLFF
TGTGCCAGCAGTGAGGACTTTGGGGGGGCAGAAAAACTGTTTTTT
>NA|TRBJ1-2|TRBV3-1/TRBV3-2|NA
CASSQDGGGGYTF
TGTGCCAGCAGCCAAGATGGCGGGGGGGGCTACACCTTC
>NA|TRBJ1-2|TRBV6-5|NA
CASSSPARPGYGYTF
TGTGCCAGCAGTTCCCCGGCCCGCCCTGGCTATGGCTACACCTTC
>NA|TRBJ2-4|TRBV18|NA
CASSPPRGGQAKNIQYF
TGTGCCAGCTCACCCCCTAGGGGGGGTCAAGCCAAAAACATTCAGTACTTC
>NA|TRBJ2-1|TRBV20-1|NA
CSAAPTGEQFF
TGCAGTGCCGCCCCGACCGGTGAGCAGTTCTTC
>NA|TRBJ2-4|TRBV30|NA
CAWSARQKLSGIQYF
TGTGCCTGGAGTGCCCGACAGAAGCTAAGTGGCATTCAGTACTTC
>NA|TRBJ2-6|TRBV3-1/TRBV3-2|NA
CASSQDIWYSGANVLTF
TGTGCCAGCAGCCAAGATATTTGGTACTCTGGGGCCAACGTCCTGACTTTC
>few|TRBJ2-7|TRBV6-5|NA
CASSLGRYYEQYF
TGTGCCAGCAGCCTCGGACGGTACTACGAGCAGTACTTC
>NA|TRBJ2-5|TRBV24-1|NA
CATIWTRWETQYF
TGTGCCACCATATGGACCCGGTGGGAGACCCAGTACTTC
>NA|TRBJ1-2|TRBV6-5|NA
CASRLPGISGYTF
TGTGCCAGCAGACTTCCGGGGATATCTGGCTACACCTTC
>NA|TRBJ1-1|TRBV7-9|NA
CASSLEGEGTEAFF
TGTGCCAGCAGCTTGGAAGGGGAAGGAACTGAAGCTTTCTTT
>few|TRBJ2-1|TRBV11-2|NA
CASSLQEYNEQFF
TGTGCCAGCAGCTTACAGGAGTACAATGAGCAGTTCTTC
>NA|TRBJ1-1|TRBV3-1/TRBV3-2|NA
CASSLKGGGGAFF
TGTGCCAGCAGCCTTAAAGGCGGGGGAGGAGCTTTCTTT
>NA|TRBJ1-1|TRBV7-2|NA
CASSLAMGGQAAFF
TGTGCCAGCAGCTTAGCGATGGGTGGTCAAGCAGCTTTCTTT
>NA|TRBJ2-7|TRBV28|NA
CASTMDIRGYYEQYF
TGTGCCAGCACCATGGACATACGGGGCTACTACGAGCAGTACTTC
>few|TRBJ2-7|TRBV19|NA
CASSILQGHEQYF
TGTGCCAGTAGTATATTGCAGGGCCACGAGCAGTACTTC